The sequence of this TCR beta chain was determined in a study of T-cell memory formation after mild COVID-19. A single record per CDR3 protein comes from TCRdb applying MiXCR to the 5' RACE reads. The sample has fewer than 250,000 distinct CDR3 sequences, 27% seen once. The sequenced material came from PBMCs or a T cell subset sorted from them (not recorded which). This clonotype was sampled from an adult woman who had mild COVID-19 (a few samples of this study predate the infection). Cell type and time point are not known.

CDR3 sequence reads: CASNHPGAYEQYF. The CDR3 DNA reads as TGTGCCAGCAACCACCCAGGCGCCTACGAGCAGTACTTC. The chain combines TRBV2 with TRBJ2-7; no reliable D call. Between the trimmed V and J ends, which lost 7 bases and 2 bases, there was a span of 12 bases. The CDR3 extends over 13 amino acids. CDR1 is SNHLY and CDR2 is FYNNEI in the germline V gene.